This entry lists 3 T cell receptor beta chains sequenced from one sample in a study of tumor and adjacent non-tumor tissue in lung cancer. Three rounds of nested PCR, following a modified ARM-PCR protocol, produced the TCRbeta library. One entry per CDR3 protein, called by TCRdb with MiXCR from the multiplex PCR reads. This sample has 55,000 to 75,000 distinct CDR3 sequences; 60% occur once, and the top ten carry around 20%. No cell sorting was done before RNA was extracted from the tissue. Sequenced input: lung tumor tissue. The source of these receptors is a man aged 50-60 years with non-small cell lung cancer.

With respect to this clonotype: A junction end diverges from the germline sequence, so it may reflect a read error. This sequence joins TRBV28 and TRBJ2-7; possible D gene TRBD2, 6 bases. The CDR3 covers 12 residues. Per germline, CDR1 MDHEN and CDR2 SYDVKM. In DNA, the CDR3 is TGTGTCAGCACCCGAGGTAGCGGCGAGCAGTACTTC. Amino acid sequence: CVSTRGSGEQYF.

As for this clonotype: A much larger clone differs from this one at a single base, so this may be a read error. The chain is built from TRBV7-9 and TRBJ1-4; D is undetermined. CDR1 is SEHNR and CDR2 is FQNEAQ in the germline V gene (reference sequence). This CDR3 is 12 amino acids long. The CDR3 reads CASNLEVEKLFF. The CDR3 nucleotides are TGTGCCAGCAACTTAGAAGTTGAAAAACTGTTTTTT.

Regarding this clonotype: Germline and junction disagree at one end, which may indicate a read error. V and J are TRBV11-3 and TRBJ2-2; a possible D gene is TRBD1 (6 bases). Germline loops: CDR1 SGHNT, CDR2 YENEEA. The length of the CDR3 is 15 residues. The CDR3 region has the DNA TGTACCAGCAGCTTCGCATTGGGGGCCCACGGGGAGCTGTTTTTT. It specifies CTSSFALGAHGELFF.